This TCR beta chain was sequenced for a study of T-cell memory formation after mild COVID-19. TCRdb processed the 5' RACE reads anew with MiXCR; each CDR3 protein has one entry. The profile shows 35,000 to 40,000 distinct CDR3 sequences, about 6% of them singletons. V was pared by 4 bases and J by 6 bases, with 7 bases of the junction left unmatched. Germline V gene sequence: CDR1 LGHNA, CDR2 YSLEER. CDR3 length: 15 residues. This clonotype was detected ten times or more. The rearrangement links TRBV4-3 to TRBJ2-1, with 9 bases that match TRBD2. Sequencing was carried out using PBMCs or a T cell subset sorted from them (not recorded which). This receptor was taken from an adult who had mild COVID-19 (a few samples of this study predate the infection). Cell type and time point are not known. The CDR3 nucleotides read TGCGCCAGCAGCCCCGAGGGACTAGCTATCAATGAGCAGTTCTTC. Protein sequence: CASSPEGLAINEQFF.